Detailed here is one T cell receptor (beta chain). Its antigen is undetermined. Those who donated were healthy bone marrow donors. The primer mix had 60 Vbeta and 13 Jbeta primers. Profiling relied on immunoSEQ multiplex PCR, and the TCRdb table lists in-frame clones only, not all of them. The table has some 180,000 clones, roughly 84% seen once. This CDR3 region has 18 residues. Germline trimming cut 2 bases from V and 0 bases from J; bases unmatched to any gene: 9. Germline V gene data show CDR1 as LGHNT and CDR2 as FRNRAP. The sample originates from a study of cytomegalovirus exposure and HLA in healthy donors. Turning to the study itself: Early release data held 75 million to 90 million unique TCRs from HLA-typed donors.

Overall study findings and caveats: Diagnosis of cytomegalovirus status made by the classifier reportedly showed high specificity and sensitivity.

Sequencing input: PBMCs. The chain links TRBV12-5 to TRBJ2-1; 8 bases are shared with TRBD2. This receptor was taken from a girl under 10 years old in good health and CMV-seropositive. CDR3 protein: CASGLTTGGATSYNEQFF. The CDR3, as DNA: TGTGCTAGTGGTTTGACAACGGGGGGGGCCACCTCCTACAATGAGCAGTTCTTC.